One sample yielded the 23 T cell receptor beta chains listed below, sequenced in a study of CD8 T cells in Susac syndrome. The authors reverse transcribed about 0.45 to 1 ug RNA with random hexamers. TCRdb reprocessed the immunoSEQ multiplex PCR reads via MiXCR and lists one record per CDR3 protein. The sample lists about 290,000 distinct CDR3 sequences, around 85% seen once, with approximately 0.2% in the top ten. Sequencing used CD8+ T cells from PBMCs. All receptors come from a human donor with multiple sclerosis.

The V call is TRBV12-5, the J call TRBJ1-1; no definite D call. Germline values: CDR1 LGHNT, CDR2 FRNRAP. The CDR3 runs 12 residues. Trimming stripped 3 bases from V and 1 base from J, with 3 bases between. CDR3: CASGLENTEAFF. CDR3 bases: TGTGCTAGTGGTTTAGAGAACACTGAAGCTTTCTTT.

The gene calls are TRBV7-2 and TRBJ2-3; no firm D call. CDR1 is SGHTA, CDR2 FQGNSA, per germline. The CDR3 extends over 17 amino acids. V was clipped by 5 bases and J by 3 bases, with 21 bases between them. CDR3 sequence: CASSHPPYRVETDTQYF. Here the CDR3 DNA reads TGTGCCAGCAGCCACCCGCCGTACCGGGTTGAGACAGATACGCAGTATTTT.

V usage is TRBV1 and J usage is TRBJ1-1; TRBD1 is the table's D call, not checked against the DNA. TRBV1 is termed a pseudogene. CDR3 size: 21 residues. The CDR3 DNA reads as TGCACCAGCAGCCAGGGTAGGACAGAGCTGAACGCCCGGAACATAGGGACTGAAGCTTTCTTT. Its protein product is CTSSQGRTELNARNIGTEAFF.

The chain has TRBV30 and TRBJ2-1; no firm D call. The CDR3 runs 13 residues. CDR1 GTSNPN and CDR2 SVGIG come from the germline V gene (reference sequence). The V end was cut by 5 bases, the J end by 5 bases, with 13 bases between. CDR3 sequence: CAWGPGGHNEQFF. As DNA, the CDR3 is TGTGCCTGGGGACCAGGCGGCCACAATGAGCAGTTCTTC.

V and J are TRBV6-2 or TRBV6-3 and TRBJ2-2; TRBD2 matches at 10 bases. V lost 0 bases, J lost 4 bases, and 5 bases stayed unmatched. Per germline, CDR1 MNHEY and CDR2 SVGEGT. This CDR3 is built from 17 residues. The CDR3 loop is CASSYSILAGATGELFF. Written as DNA, the CDR3 is TGTGCCAGCAGTTACTCGATTCTAGCGGGAGCCACCGGGGAGCTGTTTTTT.

The gene calls are TRBV28 and TRBJ2-7; possibly TRBD1 or TRBD2 for D (5 bases each). V lost 3 bases, J lost 0 bases, and 12 bases lay in between. Per germline, CDR1 MDHEN and CDR2 SYDVKM. The CDR3 runs to 15 residues. The CDR3 protein is CASSFPGTPSYEQYF. The DNA for the CDR3 is TGTGCCAGCAGTTTCCCCGGGACCCCCTCCTACGAGCAGTACTTC.

A remark on this clonotype: One junction end does not reproduce the germline sequence, and a read error may be involved. The chain recombines TRBV7-9 with TRBJ1-1; no reliable D call. Germline loops: CDR1 SEHNR, CDR2 FQNEAQ (reference sequence). The CDR3 sequence is 12 residues long. The CDR3 DNA is TGTGCCGGCAGCTTAGCGCGGGGTGAAGCTTTCTTT. It specifies CAGSLARGEAFF.

V gene TRBV27 combines with J gene TRBJ2-2; 10 bases fit TRBD2. CDR3 length equals 17 residues. The germline V gene has CDR1 MNHEY and CDR2 SMNVEV (reference sequence). The V segment lost 1 base and the J segment 5 bases; nucleotides outside the gene matches: 7. The CDR3 nucleotides read TGTGCCAGCAGTTTATTAAGGGCTAGCGGGAGTACCGGGGAGCTGTTTTTT. As protein: CASSLLRASGSTGELFF.

In nucleotides, the CDR3 is TGTGCCACCAGCAGGCCCGGGACAGCAAATGAAAAACTGTTTTTT. Translating gives CATSRPGTANEKLFF. The chain employs TRBV15 and TRBJ1-4; 7 nucleotides align to TRBD1. CDR1 LNHNV and CDR2 YYDKDF come from the germline V gene (reference sequence). J gave up 5 bases and V 3 bases, and 6 bases lay outside the gene matches. The CDR3 is made up of 15 amino acids.

V is TRBV7-9 and J is TRBJ1-2; a possible D gene is TRBD1 (5 bases). This CDR3 comprises 15 residues. Trimming left V 5 bases short and J 2 bases short, with 15 bases between. Germline CDR1 and CDR2: SEHNR and FQNEAQ (reference sequence). DNA of the CDR3: TGTGCCAGCAGCGACGGGGCTCCTGACAACTATGGCTACACCTTC. It encodes CASSDGAPDNYGYTF.

This clonotype was seen a handful of times. The gene calls are TRBV28 and TRBJ1-5, with D hard to call. This CDR3 is 15 amino acids long. V lost 2 bases to trimming and J lost 4 bases, with 12 bases between them. The germline gives CDR1 MDHEN, CDR2 SYDVKM. The chain's CDR3 is CASSLVGLGNQPQHF. The CDR3 DNA is TGTGCCAGCAGTTTAGTGGGATTAGGAAATCAGCCCCAGCATTTT.

This clonotype occurred a few times. The CDR3 protein is CSARPAFAGELFF. Here the CDR3 DNA reads TGCAGTGCTAGACCGGCGTTCGCCGGGGAGCTGTTTTTT. This chain links TRBV20-1 with TRBJ2-2; D is uncertain. V was trimmed by 2 bases and J by 6 bases, leaving 10 bases between them. The CDR3 contains 13 residues. Per germline, CDR1 DFQATT and CDR2 SNEGSKA (reference sequence).

The chain carries TRBV4-3 and TRBJ2-5, with 7 bases fitting TRBD2. CDR3 length equals 17 residues. Looked up from germline, CDR1 is LGHNA and CDR2 is YSLEER. The junction had 9 bases not matched to a gene; V was cut back by 0 bases and J by 2 bases. The CDR3 region has the DNA TGCGCCAGCAGCCAAGATCCCCCTAGCGGAGGGCAAGAGACCCAGTACTTC. Translated, it gives CASSQDPPSGGQETQYF.

This rearrangement joins TRBV19 to TRBJ1-2, with unresolved D. The CDR3 is 14 amino acids. Per the germline V gene, CDR1 is LNHDA and CDR2 is SQIVND (reference sequence). The germline V and J ends were trimmed by 8 bases and 4 bases, with 17 bases remaining between them. CDR3 protein: CASSDWTPGYGYTF. In DNA form, the CDR3 reads TGTGCCAGTTCCGATTGGACCCCGGGCTATGGCTACACCTTC.

The V call is TRBV9, the J call TRBJ2-1; TRBD1 or TRBD2 may be the D gene (5 bases each). Per the germline V gene, CDR1 is SGDLS and CDR2 is YYNGEE. This CDR3 is built from 13 residues. V was cut by 4 bases and J by 5 bases, with 10 bases left in between. DNA of the CDR3: TGTGCCAGCAGCCCATGGGACGACAATGAGCAGTTCTTC. This sequence encodes CASSPWDDNEQFF.

J is TRBJ2-1 and V is TRBV6-5; D could derive from TRBD1 or TRBD2 (5 bases each). The CDR3 extends over 18 amino acids. Germline V gene sequence: CDR1 MNHEY, CDR2 SVGAGI. Trimming removed 0 bases from V and 1 base from J, with 16 bases in between. The CDR3 here is CASSYSIGAQTSYNEQFF. The CDR3 region has the DNA TGTGCCAGCAGTTACTCGATCGGGGCCCAAACTTCCTACAATGAGCAGTTCTTC.

V gene TRBV6-5 combines with J gene TRBJ1-2; D is uncertain. V lost 0 bases and J lost 8, with 13 bases in between. There are 14 residues in the CDR3. Germline V gene sequence: CDR1 MNHEY, CDR2 SVGAGI. The CDR3 region has the DNA TGTGCCAGCAGTTACTCGAGCAAGACCGGCGGCTACACCTTC. It is translated as CASSYSSKTGGYTF.

The sample holds one count of this clonotype. The chain couples TRBV5-1 to TRBJ2-7, with 8 bases matching TRBD1. CDR1 is SGHRS and CDR2 is YFSETQ in the germline V gene. V gave up 6 bases and J gave up 3 bases; unmatched junction bases: 8. The CDR3 runs to 14 residues. The DNA for the CDR3 is TGCGCCAGCACCTGGACAGGGAAAGGCTACGAGCAGTACTTC. Translating gives CASTWTGKGYEQYF.

The CDR3 DNA reads as TGCAGCGTCAGGGGGCAGGGTGGCTACACCTTC. Amino acid sequence: CSVRGQGGYTF. The chain couples TRBV29-1 to TRBJ1-2, with 8 bases aligning to TRBD1. V was pared by 6 bases and J by 7 bases, with 4 bases of the junction left unmatched. CDR1 is SQVTM and CDR2 is ANQGSEA in the germline V gene. The CDR3 length is 11 residues.

The rearrangement joins TRBV19 to TRBJ1-1; D is ambiguous. V lost 6 bases to trimming and J lost 1 base, with 6 bases between them. The germline CDR1 and CDR2 sequences are LNHDA and SQIVND (reference sequence). The CDR3 runs to 12 residues. The chain's CDR3 is CASSDKNTEAFF. The CDR3 bases are TGTGCCAGTAGCGACAAGAACACTGAAGCTTTCTTT.

V is TRBV4-2 and J is TRBJ1-2; D gene unclear. Germline CDR1 is LGHNA and CDR2 is YNFKEQ. V lost 2 bases to trimming and J lost 4 bases, with 20 bases between them. This CDR3 spans 17 amino acids. CDR3 amino acids: CASSQNAASKFSYGYTF. Here the CDR3 DNA reads TGTGCCAGCAGCCAAAACGCAGCAAGCAAATTTTCCTATGGCTACACCTTC.

V is TRBV9 and J is TRBJ1-1; D remains unclear. The V end was cut by 0 bases, the J end by 1 base, with 4 bases between. Germline assignment: CDR1 SGDLS and CDR2 YYNGEE. This CDR3 is 13 amino acids long. CDR3 region: CASSVGRNTEAFF. The CDR3 nucleotides read TGTGCCAGCAGCGTAGGGCGGAACACTGAAGCTTTCTTT.

The CDR3 sequence is CSATSYGTLTRDTQYF. DNA for the CDR3: TGCAGTGCTACTTCTTATGGGACACTAACTAGAGATACGCAGTATTTT. The V gene is TRBV20-1, the J gene TRBJ2-3; possible D gene TRBD1, 6 bases. Germline loops: CDR1 DFQATT, CDR2 SNEGSKA (reference sequence). The ends were cut back, 4 bases at V and 5 bases at J, with 22 bases in the middle. The CDR3 is 16 residues long.